This TCR beta chain came from a study of OX40 agonist ivuxolimab in advanced cancers. Background on the study: It was permissible to have had prior anti-PD-1, anti-PD-L1 or anti-CTLA-4 therapy, and around 40% had some.

As regards this clone: The antigen is undetermined.

Germline V gene data show CDR1 as GTSNPN and CDR2 as SVGIG (reference sequence). The V gene end was trimmed by 5 bases and the J gene end by 2 bases; junction bases not matched to a gene: 12. This CDR3 has 15 residues. Sequenced by immunoSEQ multiplex PCR; TCRdb stores in-frame clones only, minus some. The data hold fewer than 35,000 clones, with roughly nine tenths observed a single time. Study results and caveats: Antigen specificity remained undetermined for the expanded peripheral T cells. The study found among the lowest clonal expansion in partial responders at 0.1-3.0 mg/kg.

The clonotype comes from an adult with an advanced solid tumor such as melanoma, head and neck, liver or kidney cancer. This sequence joins TRBV30 and TRBJ2-7, with 7 bases that match TRBD2. This specimen was CD4+ or CD8+ T cells sorted from blood, taken in a trial of the OX40 agonist ivuxolimab. CDR3 region: CAWAGEGVAPYEQYF. CDR3 sequence (DNA): TGTGCCTGGGCCGGGGAGGGAGTTGCCCCCTACGAGCAGTACTTC. Full variable domain (outside the CDR3, taken from reference TRBV30 and TRBJ2-7): SQTIHQWPATLVQPVGSPLSLECTVEGTSNPNLYWYRQAAGRGLQLLFYSVGIGQISSEVPQNLSASRPQDRQFILSSKKLLLSDSGFYLCAWAGEGVAPYEQYFGPGTRLTVT.